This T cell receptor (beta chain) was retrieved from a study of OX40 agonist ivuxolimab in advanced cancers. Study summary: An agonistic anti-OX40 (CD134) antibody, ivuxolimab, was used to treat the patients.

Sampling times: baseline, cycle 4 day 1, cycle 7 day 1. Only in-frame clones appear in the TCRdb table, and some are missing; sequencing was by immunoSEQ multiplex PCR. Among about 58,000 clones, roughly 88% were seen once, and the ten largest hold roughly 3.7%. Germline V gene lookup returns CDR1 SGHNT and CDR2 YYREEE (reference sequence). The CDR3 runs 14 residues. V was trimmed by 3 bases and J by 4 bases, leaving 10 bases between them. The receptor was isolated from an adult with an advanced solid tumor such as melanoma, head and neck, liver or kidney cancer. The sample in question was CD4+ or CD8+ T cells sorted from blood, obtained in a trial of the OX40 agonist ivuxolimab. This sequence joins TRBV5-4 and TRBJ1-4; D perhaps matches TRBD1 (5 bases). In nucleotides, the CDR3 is TGTGCCAGCAGCTCCCAGGGTATTAATGAAAAACTGTTTTTT. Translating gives CASSSQGINEKLFF.